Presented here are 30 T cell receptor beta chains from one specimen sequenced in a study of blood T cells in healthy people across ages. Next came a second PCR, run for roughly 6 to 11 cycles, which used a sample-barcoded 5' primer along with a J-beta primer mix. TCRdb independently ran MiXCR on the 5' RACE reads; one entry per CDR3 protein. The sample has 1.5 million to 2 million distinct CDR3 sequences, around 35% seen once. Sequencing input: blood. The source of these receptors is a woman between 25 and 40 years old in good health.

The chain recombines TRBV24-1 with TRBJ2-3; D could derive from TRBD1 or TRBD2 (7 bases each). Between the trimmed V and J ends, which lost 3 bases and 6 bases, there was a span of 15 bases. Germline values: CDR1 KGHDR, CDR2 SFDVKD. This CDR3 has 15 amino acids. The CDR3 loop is CATSDQTQGGDTQYF. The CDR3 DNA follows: TGTGCCACCAGTGATCAGACCCAGGGGGGGGATACGCAGTATTTT.

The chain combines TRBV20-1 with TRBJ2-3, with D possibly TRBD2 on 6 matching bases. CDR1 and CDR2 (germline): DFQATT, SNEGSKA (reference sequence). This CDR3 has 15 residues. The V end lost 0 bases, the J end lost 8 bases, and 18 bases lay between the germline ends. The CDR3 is CSARDPLTSTGTQYF. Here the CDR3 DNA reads TGCAGTGCTAGAGATCCCCTAACTAGCACGGGTACGCAGTATTTT.

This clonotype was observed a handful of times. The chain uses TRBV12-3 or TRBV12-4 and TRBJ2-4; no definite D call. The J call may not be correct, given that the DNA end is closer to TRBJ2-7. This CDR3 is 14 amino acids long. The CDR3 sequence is CASSPSGRHYEQYF. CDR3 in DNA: TGTGCCAGCAGTCCCTCCGGGCGCCACTACGAGCAGTACTTC.

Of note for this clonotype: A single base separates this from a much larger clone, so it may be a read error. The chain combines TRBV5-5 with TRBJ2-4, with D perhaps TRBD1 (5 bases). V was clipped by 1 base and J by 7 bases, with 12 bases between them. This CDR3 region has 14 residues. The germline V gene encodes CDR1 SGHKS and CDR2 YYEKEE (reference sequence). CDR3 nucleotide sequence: TGTGCCAGCAGCTTGTCGCAGGGTGGGAACATTCAGTACTTC. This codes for CASSLSQGGNIQYF.

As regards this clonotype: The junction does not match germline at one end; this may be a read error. The CDR3 spells CASSLQGGSSYSEQFF. The CDR3 nucleotides read TGCGCCAGCAGCTTGCAGGGCGGGAGCTCCTACAGTGAGCAGTTCTTC. J is TRBJ2-1 and V is TRBV5-1; 7 nucleotides align to TRBD2. The CDR3 length is 16 residues. Per germline, CDR1 SGHRS and CDR2 YFSETQ.

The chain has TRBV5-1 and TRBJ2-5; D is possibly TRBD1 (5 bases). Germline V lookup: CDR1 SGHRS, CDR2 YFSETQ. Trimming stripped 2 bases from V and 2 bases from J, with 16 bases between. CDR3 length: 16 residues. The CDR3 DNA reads TGCGCCAGCAGCTTTAGTAAAACAGGATTACAAGAGACCCAGTACTTC. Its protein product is CASSFSKTGLQETQYF.

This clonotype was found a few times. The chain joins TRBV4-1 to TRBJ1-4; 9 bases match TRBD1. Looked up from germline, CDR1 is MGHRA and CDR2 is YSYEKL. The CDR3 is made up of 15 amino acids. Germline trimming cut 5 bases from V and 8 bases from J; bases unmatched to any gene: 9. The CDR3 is CASSDRTGEGEKLFF. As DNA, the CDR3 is TGCGCCAGCAGCGACCGGACAGGGGAGGGAGAAAAACTGTTTTTT.

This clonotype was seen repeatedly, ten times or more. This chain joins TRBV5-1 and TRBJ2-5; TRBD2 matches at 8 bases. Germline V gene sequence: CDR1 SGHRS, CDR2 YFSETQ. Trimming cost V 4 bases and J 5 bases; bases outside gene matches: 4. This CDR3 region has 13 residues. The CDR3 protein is CASSPGTRETQYF. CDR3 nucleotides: TGCGCCAGCAGCCCCGGGACTAGGGAGACCCAGTACTTC.

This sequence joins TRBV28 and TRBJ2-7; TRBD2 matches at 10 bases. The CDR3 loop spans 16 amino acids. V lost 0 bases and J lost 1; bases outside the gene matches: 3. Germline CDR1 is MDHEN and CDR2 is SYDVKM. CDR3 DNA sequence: TGTGCCAGCAGTTTATGGCGAGCGGGAGGGTCCTACGAGCAGTACTTC. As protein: CASSLWRAGGSYEQYF.

DNA for the CDR3: TGTGCCAGCACAACCGGGACAGGGGGCAATGAGCAGTTCTTC. Its translation: CASTTGTGGNEQFF. This chain joins TRBV19 and TRBJ2-1; 11 bases agree with TRBD1. Unmatched junction bases numbered 7, after V lost 9 bases and J lost 6 bases. In germline, CDR1 is LNHDA, CDR2 SQIVND (reference sequence). The CDR3 covers 14 residues.

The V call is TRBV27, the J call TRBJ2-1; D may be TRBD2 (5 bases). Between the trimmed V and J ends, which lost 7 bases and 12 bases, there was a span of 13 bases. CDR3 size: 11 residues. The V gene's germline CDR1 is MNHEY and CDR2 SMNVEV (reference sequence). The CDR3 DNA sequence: TGTGCCAGCACCTTTGGACTTACGCAGTTCTTC. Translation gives CASTFGLTQFF.

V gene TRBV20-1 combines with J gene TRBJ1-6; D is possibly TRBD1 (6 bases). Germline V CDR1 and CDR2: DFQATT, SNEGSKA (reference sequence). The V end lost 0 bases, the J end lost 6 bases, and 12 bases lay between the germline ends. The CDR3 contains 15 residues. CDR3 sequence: CSARDQGGGNSPLHF. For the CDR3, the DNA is TGCAGTGCTAGAGATCAGGGAGGGGGTAATTCACCCCTCCACTTT.

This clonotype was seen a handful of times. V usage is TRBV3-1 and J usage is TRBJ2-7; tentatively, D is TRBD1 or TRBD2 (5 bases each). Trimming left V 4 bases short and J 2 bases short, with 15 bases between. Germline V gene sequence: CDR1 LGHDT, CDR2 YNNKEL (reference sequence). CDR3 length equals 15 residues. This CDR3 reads CASSREAGSPYEQYF. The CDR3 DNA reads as TGTGCCAGCAGCCGAGAGGCAGGGAGTCCCTACGAGCAGTACTTC.

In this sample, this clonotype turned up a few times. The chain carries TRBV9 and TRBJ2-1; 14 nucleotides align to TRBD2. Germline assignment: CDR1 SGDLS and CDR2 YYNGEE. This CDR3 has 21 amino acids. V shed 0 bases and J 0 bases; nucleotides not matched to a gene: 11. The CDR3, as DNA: TGTGCCAGCAGCGTAGGGGGCGGGACTAGCGGGGGTAAAAGCTCCTACAATGAGCAGTTCTTC. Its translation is CASSVGGGTSGGKSSYNEQFF.

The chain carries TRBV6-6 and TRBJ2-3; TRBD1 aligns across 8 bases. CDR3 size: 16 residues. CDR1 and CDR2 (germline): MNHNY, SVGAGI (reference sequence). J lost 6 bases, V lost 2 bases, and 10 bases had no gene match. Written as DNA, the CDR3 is TGTGCCAGCAGTTACGGCCGGGACAGGATTTCGGATACGCAGTATTTT. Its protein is CASSYGRDRISDTQYF.

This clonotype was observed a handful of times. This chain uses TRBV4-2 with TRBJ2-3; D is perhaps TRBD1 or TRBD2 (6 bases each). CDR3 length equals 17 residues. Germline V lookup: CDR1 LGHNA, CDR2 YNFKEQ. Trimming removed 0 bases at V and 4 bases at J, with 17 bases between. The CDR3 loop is CASSQEGRGGMADTQYF. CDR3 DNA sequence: TGTGCCAGCAGCCAAGAAGGCAGAGGGGGGATGGCAGATACGCAGTATTTT.

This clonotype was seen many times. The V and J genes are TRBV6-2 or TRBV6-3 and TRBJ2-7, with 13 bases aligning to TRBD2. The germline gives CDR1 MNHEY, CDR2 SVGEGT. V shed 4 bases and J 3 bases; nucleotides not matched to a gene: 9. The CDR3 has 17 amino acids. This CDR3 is CASSFPTSGRILYEQYF. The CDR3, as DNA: TGTGCCAGCAGTTTCCCGACTAGCGGGAGGATTCTCTACGAGCAGTACTTC.

For the CDR3, the DNA is TGTGCCAGCAGCCCTACCCAGGGGGTGGGCACTGAAGCTTTCTTT. Translation gives CASSPTQGVGTEAFF. The chain carries TRBV6-5 and TRBJ1-1, with TRBD1 matching 7 bases. The CDR3 sequence is 15 residues long. Germline CDR1 is MNHEY and CDR2 is SVGAGI. Germline trimming cut 6 bases from V and 4 bases from J; bases unmatched to any gene: 11.

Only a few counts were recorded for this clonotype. In DNA form, the CDR3 reads TGTGCCAGCTCACCAGGGGATTTCACTACGGGGCAGTACTTC. Its protein product is CASSPGDFTTGQYF. J is TRBJ2-4 and V is TRBV18; a possible D gene is TRBD2 (5 bases). Germline V gives CDR1 KGHSH, CDR2 LQKENI. V gave up 2 bases and J gave up 13 bases, with 18 bases separating them. There are 14 residues in the CDR3.

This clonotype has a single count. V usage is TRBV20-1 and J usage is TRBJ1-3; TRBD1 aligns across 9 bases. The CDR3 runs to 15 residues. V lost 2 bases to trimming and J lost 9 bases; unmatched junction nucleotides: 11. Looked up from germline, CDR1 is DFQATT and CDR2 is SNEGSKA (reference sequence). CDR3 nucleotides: TGCAGTGCTAGAATATCCGGGACAGGGAGGTCCACCATATATTTT. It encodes CSARISGTGRSTIYF.

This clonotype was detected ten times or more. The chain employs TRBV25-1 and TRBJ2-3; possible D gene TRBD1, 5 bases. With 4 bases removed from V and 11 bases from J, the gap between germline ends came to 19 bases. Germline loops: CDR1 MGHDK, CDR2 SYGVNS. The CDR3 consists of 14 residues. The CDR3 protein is CASSVGSTVKGQYF. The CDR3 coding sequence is TGTGCCAGCAGTGTGGGCTCGACAGTCAAGGGGCAGTATTTT.

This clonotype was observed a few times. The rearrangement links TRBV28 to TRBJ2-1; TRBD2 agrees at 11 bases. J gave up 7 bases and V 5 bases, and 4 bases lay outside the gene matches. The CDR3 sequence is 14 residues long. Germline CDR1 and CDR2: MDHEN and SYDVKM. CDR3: CASSRPSGRNEQFF. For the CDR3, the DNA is TGTGCCAGCAGTCGTCCTAGCGGGAGGAATGAGCAGTTCTTC.

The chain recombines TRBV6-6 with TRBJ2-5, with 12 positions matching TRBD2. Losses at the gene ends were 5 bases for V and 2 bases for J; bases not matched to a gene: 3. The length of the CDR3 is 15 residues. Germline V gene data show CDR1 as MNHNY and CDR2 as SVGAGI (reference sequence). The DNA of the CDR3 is TGTGCCAGCAGTCGACTAGCGGGAGATCAAGAGACCCAGTACTTC. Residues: CASSRLAGDQETQYF.

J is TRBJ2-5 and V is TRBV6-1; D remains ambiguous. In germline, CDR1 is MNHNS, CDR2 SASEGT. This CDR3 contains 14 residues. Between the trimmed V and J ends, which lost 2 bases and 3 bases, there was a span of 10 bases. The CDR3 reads CASSEYGPKETQYF. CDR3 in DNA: TGTGCCAGCAGTGAATACGGGCCGAAAGAGACCCAGTACTTC.

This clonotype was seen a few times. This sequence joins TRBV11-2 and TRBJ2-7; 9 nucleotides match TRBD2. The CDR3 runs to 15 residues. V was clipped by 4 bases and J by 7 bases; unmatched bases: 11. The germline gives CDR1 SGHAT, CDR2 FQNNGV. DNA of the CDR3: TGTGCCAGCAGCTCCCCGGCTAGCGGGGTAGGTGAGCAGTACTTC. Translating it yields CASSSPASGVGEQYF.

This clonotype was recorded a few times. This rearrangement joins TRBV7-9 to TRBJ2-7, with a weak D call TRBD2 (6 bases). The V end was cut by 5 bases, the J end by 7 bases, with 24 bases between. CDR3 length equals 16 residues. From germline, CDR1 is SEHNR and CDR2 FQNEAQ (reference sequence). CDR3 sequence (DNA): TGTGCCAGCAGCACACCTCGGGGGAAGACCCTAGGAGAGCAGTACTTC. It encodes CASSTPRGKTLGEQYF.

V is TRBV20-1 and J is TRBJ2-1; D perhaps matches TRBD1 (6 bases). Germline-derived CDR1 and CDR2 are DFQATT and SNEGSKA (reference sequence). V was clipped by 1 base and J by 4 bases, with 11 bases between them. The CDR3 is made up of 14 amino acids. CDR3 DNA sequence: TGCAGTGCTAGAGCTGACAGGCATTACAATGAGCAGTTCTTC. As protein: CSARADRHYNEQFF.

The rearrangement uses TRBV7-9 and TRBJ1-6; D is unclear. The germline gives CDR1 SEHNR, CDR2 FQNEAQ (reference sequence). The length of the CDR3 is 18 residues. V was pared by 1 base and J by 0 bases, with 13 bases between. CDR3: CASSLDLAGSSYNSPLHF. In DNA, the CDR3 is TGTGCCAGCAGCTTAGACTTGGCGGGAAGCTCCTATAATTCACCCCTCCACTTT. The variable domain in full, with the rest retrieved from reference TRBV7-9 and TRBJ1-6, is DTGVSQNPRHKITKRGQNVTFRCDPISEHNRLYWYRQTLGQGPEFLTYFQNEAQLEKSRLLSDRFSAERPKGSFSTLEIQRTEQGDSAMYLCASSLDLAGSSYNSPLHFGNGTRLTVT.

The CDR3 protein is CASSKREGDEQYF. CDR3 nucleotides: TGTGCCAGCTCTAAACGGGAGGGAGACGAGCAGTACTTC. The chain links TRBV27 to TRBJ2-7; 8 bases map to TRBD2. CDR1 is MNHEY and CDR2 is SMNVEV in the germline V gene (reference sequence). The V and J ends lost 8 bases and 5 bases, in that order; junction bases with no gene match: 8. The CDR3 has 13 residues.

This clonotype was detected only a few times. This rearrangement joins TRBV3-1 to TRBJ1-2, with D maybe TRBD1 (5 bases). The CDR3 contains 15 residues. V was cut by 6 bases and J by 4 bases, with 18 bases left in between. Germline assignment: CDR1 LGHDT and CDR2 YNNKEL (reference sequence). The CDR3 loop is CASSDSERRGYGYTF. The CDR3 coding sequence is TGTGCCAGCAGTGACAGCGAACGTCGCGGCTATGGCTACACCTTC.